One sample yielded the 20 T cell receptor beta chains listed below, sequenced in a study of T cells in localized non-small cell lung cancer. Some clones are missing from TCRdb's copy, which holds only in-frame ones; the method was immunoSEQ multiplex PCR. The data hold 50,000 to 75,000 clones, with approximately 90% observed a single time. Here the sequenced sample was peripheral blood, taken before any cancer treatment. The origin of the receptors is a man aged 35 to 70 with stage I squamous cell lung carcinoma.

This chain uses TRBV4-1 with TRBJ2-3; the D gene is possibly TRBD2 (6 bases). Germline values: CDR1 MGHRA, CDR2 YSYEKL. The CDR3 contains 15 residues. Trimming left V 4 bases short and J 0 bases short, with 11 bases between. The CDR3 loop is CASSLLAASTDTQYF. CDR3 in DNA: TGCGCCAGCAGCCTATTAGCGGCTAGCACAGATACGCAGTATTTT.

The CDR3 DNA sequence: TGTGCCAGCACCTCCCCAGGGGGGGGGAGGGAGCAGTACTTC. It codes for CASTSPGGGREQYF. This rearrangement joins TRBV6-5 to TRBJ2-7, with D possibly called TRBD1 or TRBD2 (7 bases each). Between the trimmed V and J ends, which lost 7 bases and 7 bases, there was a span of 20 bases. Germline CDR1 reads MNHEY; CDR2 reads SVGAGI. The CDR3 has 14 amino acids.

The V call is TRBV7-2, the J call TRBJ2-4; D possibly matches TRBD1 or TRBD2 (5 bases each). CDR3 length: 15 residues. CDR1 and CDR2 (germline): SGHTA, FQGNSA. V was trimmed by 5 bases and J by 8 bases, leaving 19 bases between them. The CDR3 is CASSPQGGDQDIQYF. The CDR3 region has the DNA TGTGCCAGCAGCCCCCAGGGTGGGGACCAGGACATTCAGTACTTC.

In this sample, this clone turned up a few times. The rearrangement joins TRBV5-1 to TRBJ2-5, with 13 bases that match TRBD2. Germline values: CDR1 SGHRS, CDR2 YFSETQ. This CDR3 is built from 18 residues. V was clipped by 0 bases and J by 4 bases; unmatched bases: 9. The chain's CDR3 is CASSLGLAGGPGGETQYF. The CDR3 DNA is TGCGCCAGCAGCTTGGGACTAGCGGGAGGACCGGGGGGAGAGACCCAGTACTTC.

J is TRBJ2-1 and V is TRBV18; a weak D match, TRBD2 (5 bases). In germline, CDR1 is KGHSH, CDR2 LQKENI. The CDR3 totals 15 residues. Trimming left V 6 bases short and J 6 bases short, with 18 bases between. The CDR3 spells CASSPIGAEGNEQFF. The CDR3 region has the DNA TGTGCCAGCTCCCCCATAGGAGCCGAGGGCAATGAGCAGTTCTTC. The full variable domain, rest sourced from reference TRBV18 and TRBJ2-1, is NAGVMQNPRHLVRRRGQEARLRCSPMKGHSHVYWYRQLPEEGLKFMVYLQKENIIDESGMPKERFSAEFPKEGPSILRIQQVVRGDSAAYFCASSPIGAEGNEQFFGPGTRLTVL.

The chain employs TRBV28 and TRBJ2-1; tentative D call: TRBD2 (6 bases). Trimming pared 11 bases from V and 3 bases from J, leaving 11 bases between. The CDR3 is made up of 12 amino acids. Looked up from germline, CDR1 is MDHEN and CDR2 is SYDVKM. The CDR3 loop is CASRGLYNEQFF. CDR3 nucleotides: TGTGCCTCAAGGGGACTCTACAATGAGCAGTTCTTC.

The V gene is TRBV29-1, the J gene TRBJ1-1; D remains ambiguous. The V gene lost 1 base and the J gene lost 1 base, with 10 bases spanning the gap. This CDR3 is 14 amino acids long. The V gene's germline CDR1 is SQVTM and CDR2 ANQGSEA. The CDR3 DNA is TGCAGCGTTGAAGTAAGTGGGCCGAACACTGAAGCTTTCTTT. This encodes CSVEVSGPNTEAFF. The full variable domain, completed using reference TRBV29-1 and TRBJ1-1, is SAVISQKPSRDICQRGTSLTIQCQVDSQVTMMFWYRQQPGQSLTLIATANQGSEATYESGFVIDKFPISRPNLTFSTLTVSNMSPEDSSIYLCSVEVSGPNTEAFFGQGTRLTVV.

This chain connects TRBV7-2 to TRBJ1-2; tentatively, D is TRBD1 (5 bases). The CDR3 consists of 13 residues. Germline V gene sequence: CDR1 SGHTA, CDR2 FQGNSA. V shed 3 bases and J shed 4 bases, with 9 bases lying between them. The CDR3 spells CASSLAGRYGYTF. CDR3 bases: TGTGCCAGCAGCTTGGCAGGGCGCTATGGCTACACCTTC.

The CDR3 region has the DNA TGCGCCAGCAGCCACCCGGCAGCCGGGGAGCTGTTTTTT. It encodes CASSHPAAGELFF. The J gene is TRBJ2-2, the V gene TRBV5-1; D unclear. There are 13 residues in the CDR3. The germline gives CDR1 SGHRS, CDR2 YFSETQ. V was cut by 4 bases and J by 6 bases, with 10 bases left in between.

V usage is TRBV2 and J usage is TRBJ2-7; D remains ambiguous. V was clipped by 7 bases and J by 0 bases, with 10 bases between them. The germline CDR1 and CDR2 sequences are SNHLY and FYNNEI. CDR3 length equals 13 residues. CDR3 protein: CASTTEISYEQYF. In DNA form, the CDR3 reads TGTGCCAGCACAACAGAGATCTCCTACGAGCAGTACTTC.

The V call is TRBV30, the J call TRBJ2-1; D gene unclear. V lost 0 bases and J lost 10, with 13 bases in between. The germline CDR1 and CDR2 sequences are GTSNPN and SVGIG (reference sequence). The length of the CDR3 is 13 residues. The CDR3 bases are TGTGCCTGGAGTGTTAATTCGGGCACGGAGCAGTTCTTC. It is translated as CAWSVNSGTEQFF.

The genes are TRBV11-3 and TRBJ2-1, with a weak D call TRBD2 (6 bases). Germline CDR1 is SGHNT and CDR2 is YENEEA. Deletions cut 0 bases from V and 7 bases from J, with 19 bases between. The CDR3 is made up of 17 amino acids. CDR3 sequence: CASSLESQEGGRNEQFF. DNA for the CDR3: TGTGCCAGCAGCTTAGAATCTCAGGAGGGCGGCAGGAATGAGCAGTTCTTC.

This chain links TRBV29-1 with TRBJ2-7, with 9 bases lining up with TRBD1. CDR1 SQVTM and CDR2 ANQGSEA come from the germline V gene. V lost 7 bases to trimming and J lost 2 bases; unmatched junction nucleotides: 6. This CDR3 comprises 13 residues. CDR3 sequence reads: CSGGTGKTYEQYF. The DNA for the CDR3 is TGCAGCGGGGGGACAGGGAAGACCTACGAGCAGTACTTC.

The rearrangement uses TRBV15 and TRBJ2-1; 7 nucleotides align to TRBD2. V gave up 5 bases and J gave up 7 bases; unmatched junction bases: 14. Germline V gene sequence: CDR1 LNHNV, CDR2 YYDKDF (reference sequence). The length of the CDR3 is 16 residues. CDR3 nucleotides: TGTGCCACCAGCCGAAGGGAGGGACTTGCCCTAAATGAGCAGTTCTTC. Translating gives CATSRREGLALNEQFF.

This clone was seen once. This chain joins TRBV6-5 and TRBJ1-2, with unresolved D. The CDR3 extends over 13 amino acids. With 6 bases removed from V and 0 bases from J, the gap between germline ends came to 8 bases. Germline CDR1 is MNHEY and CDR2 is SVGAGI. DNA for the CDR3: TGTGCCAGCAGACAAACTTCTAACTATGGCTACACCTTC. Translating it yields CASRQTSNYGYTF.

The chain joins TRBV28 to TRBJ2-2; weak D call: TRBD1 (5 bases). The CDR3 is made up of 13 amino acids. The germline gives CDR1 MDHEN, CDR2 SYDVKM. The V and J ends lost 7 bases and 3 bases respectively, with 9 bases between them. This CDR3 is CASKIRDTGELFF. CDR3 DNA: TGTGCCAGCAAAATCAGGGACACCGGGGAGCTGTTTTTT.

The rearrangement uses TRBV5-1 and TRBJ1-1; D is uncertain. From germline, CDR1 is SGHRS and CDR2 YFSETQ. V was pared by 6 bases and J by 4 bases, with 16 bases between. The CDR3 consists of 14 residues. As DNA, the CDR3 is TGCGCCAGCACCCCCCTGGGGTCCGGCACTGAAGCTTTCTTT. It yields the protein CASTPLGSGTEAFF.

The chain links TRBV27 to TRBJ1-6, with 9 bases lining up with TRBD1. The germline gives CDR1 MNHEY, CDR2 SMNVEV (reference sequence). Losses at the gene ends were 5 bases for V and 7 bases for J; bases not matched to a gene: 3. The CDR3 is 14 residues long. DNA for the CDR3: TGTGCCAGCAGTCCCGGGACAGGGAATTCACCCCTCCACTTT. The encoded protein is CASSPGTGNSPLHF.

The gene calls are TRBV10-3 and TRBJ1-4; possibly TRBD1 for D (6 bases). This CDR3 contains 16 residues. The V end was cut by 0 bases, the J end by 6 bases, with 14 bases between. CDR1 is ENHRY, CDR2 SYGVKD, per germline. This CDR3 reads CAISESKGRGDEKLFF. The CDR3 DNA reads TGTGCCATCAGTGAGTCGAAGGGCAGGGGAGATGAAAAACTGTTTTTT.

The rearrangement uses TRBV5-4 and TRBJ1-2; a possible D gene is TRBD1 (5 bases). V gave up 3 bases and J gave up 5 bases, with 20 bases separating them. This CDR3 region has 16 residues. Germline V gene lookup returns CDR1 SGHNT and CDR2 YYREEE (reference sequence). The CDR3 region is CASSSQGPTGGYGYTF. The DNA of the CDR3 is TGTGCCAGCAGCTCCCAGGGCCCGACGGGAGGGTATGGCTACACCTTC.